These 3 T cell receptor beta chains were sequenced from one sample in a study of T cells in Graves' hyperthyroidism and ophthalmopathy. Amplification targeted TCR beta CDR3 regions from RNA transcripts. HTBI primers drove first-round RT-PCR of the TCR CDR3. MiXCR, applied by TCRdb to the multiplex PCR reads, yields one record per CDR3 protein. Among approximately 400,000 distinct CDR3 sequences, 13% to 15% were seen once, and the ten largest hold 15% to 20%. The specimen was blood. Receptors were obtained from a woman under 40 with Graves' ophthalmopathy.

At least ten counts were recorded for this clonotype. V usage is TRBV12-3 or TRBV12-4 and J usage is TRBJ2-1; either TRBD1 or TRBD2 may fit D (7 bases each). V gave up 6 bases and J gave up 3 bases, with 15 bases separating them. The CDR3 has 15 residues. The DNA for the CDR3 is TGTGCCAGCAGCCCCCCAGGGGGGGGCTACAATGAGCAGTTCTTC. It specifies CASSPPGGGYNEQFF.

Ten or more counts support this clonotype. CDR3 in DNA: TGTGCCAGCAGTTACGGGGGACGCGCCCAAGAGACCCAGTACTTC. Its protein is CASSYGGRAQETQYF. V usage is TRBV6-5 and J usage is TRBJ2-5; perhaps D is TRBD1 or TRBD2 (5 bases each). Per germline, CDR1 MNHEY and CDR2 SVGAGI. The CDR3 contains 15 residues. V was cut by 2 bases and J by 1 base, with 11 bases left in between.

There are many counts of this clonotype. The rearrangement links TRBV25-1 to TRBJ1-5; no definite D call. V was shortened by 1 base and J by 2 bases, with 3 bases between the two germline ends. The germline V gene has CDR1 MGHDK and CDR2 SYGVNS. There are 13 residues in the CDR3. This chain's CDR3 is CASSEFGNQPQHF. In nucleotides, the CDR3 is TGTGCCAGCAGTGAATTTGGCAATCAGCCCCAGCATTTT.